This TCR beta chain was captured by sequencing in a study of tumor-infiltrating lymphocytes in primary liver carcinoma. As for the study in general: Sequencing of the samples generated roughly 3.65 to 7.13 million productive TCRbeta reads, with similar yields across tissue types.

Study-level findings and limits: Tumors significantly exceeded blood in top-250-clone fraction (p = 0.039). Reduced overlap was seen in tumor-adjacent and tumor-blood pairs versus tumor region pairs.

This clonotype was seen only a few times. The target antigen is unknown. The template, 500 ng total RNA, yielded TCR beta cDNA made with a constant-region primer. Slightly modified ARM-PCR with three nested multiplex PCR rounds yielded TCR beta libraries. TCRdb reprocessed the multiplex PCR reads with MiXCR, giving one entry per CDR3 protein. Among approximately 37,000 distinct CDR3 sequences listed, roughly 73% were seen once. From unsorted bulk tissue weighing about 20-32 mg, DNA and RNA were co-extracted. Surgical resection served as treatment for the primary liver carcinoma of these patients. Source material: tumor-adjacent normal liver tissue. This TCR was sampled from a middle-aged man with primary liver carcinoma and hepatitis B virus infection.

CDR3 sequence: CASRTTSGSPYNEQFF. The CDR3 DNA sequence: TGTGCCAGCAGAACGACTAGCGGGAGCCCCTACAATGAGCAGTTCTTC. The rearrangement joins TRBV7-6 to TRBJ2-1; TRBD2 matches at 12 bases. CDR3 size: 16 residues. Germline CDR1 is SGHVS and CDR2 is FNYEAQ. The ends lost 6 bases at V and 2 bases at J; junction bases unmatched: 5. Looking up the rest from reference TRBV7-6 and TRBJ2-1 gives the full variable domain: GAGVSQSPRYKVTKRGQDVALRCDPISGHVSLYWYRQALGQGPEFLTYFNYEAQQDKSGLPNDRFSAERPEGSISTLTIQRTEQRDSAMYRCASRTTSGSPYNEQFFGPGTRLTVL.